This entry describes one T cell receptor (beta chain). This sample is drawn from a study of blood T cell repertoires in COVID-19. There are 17 residues in the CDR3. Germline trimming cut 4 bases from V and 3 bases from J; bases unmatched to any gene: 11. Germline loops: CDR1 LNHDA, CDR2 SQIVND (reference sequence). Data came from immunoSEQ multiplex PCR; TCRdb stores just in-frame clones and leaves some out. The repertoire has tens of thousands of clones, about nine tenths of them found once; the top ten carry 6.2%. The sample was peripheral blood. The source of this sequence is a man aged 40-49 years with acute or convalescent COVID-19. J is TRBJ1-1 and V is TRBV19; 10 nucleotides line up with TRBD1. Written as DNA, the CDR3 is TGTGCCAGTAGTAAACCCCCGACAGGGGGCAGGGACACTGAAGCTTTCTTT. It is translated as CASSKPPTGGRDTEAFF. The complete variable domain, with remaining parts taken from reference TRBV19 and TRBJ1-1, reads DGGITQSPKYLFRKEGQNVTLSCEQNLNHDAMYWYRQDPGQGLRLIYYSQIVNDFQKGDIAEGYSVSREKKESFPLTVTSAQKNPTAFYLCASSKPPTGGRDTEAFFGQGTRLTVV.